The T cell receptor (beta chain) described here comes from a study of blood T cell repertoires in COVID-19. Cohorts were determined from participant-reported clinical history. Germline assignment: CDR1 SGHRS and CDR2 YFSETQ. The CDR3 totals 14 residues. The ends lost 4 bases at V and 6 bases at J; junction bases unmatched: 5. The protocol was immunoSEQ multiplex PCR, while the TCRdb copy is restricted to in-frame clones and leaves out a portion. The sample consists of 450,000 or so clones, about nine tenths of them appearing once. This chain links TRBV5-1 with TRBJ1-2, with 11 bases fitting TRBD1. Sequencing input: PBMCs or T cells enriched from blood (not recorded which). This TCR was recovered from a man younger than 35 who had recovered from COVID-19. The CDR3 nucleotides read TGCGCCAGCAGCGGAGGACAGGGGGCTGATGGCTACACCTTC. This codes for CASSGGQGADGYTF.